The present T cell receptor (beta chain) was sequenced within a study of spatial heterogeneity in lung cancer. General study findings and limits: Counts that tracked tumor mutation counts were those of expanded intratumoral alpha and beta TCRs.

TCRdb passed the 5' RACE reads through MiXCR, listing each CDR3 protein once. The sample lists 17,000 or so distinct CDR3 sequences, 6.2% seen once, with 5.5% to 8% in the top ten. Germline assignment: CDR1 SGHTA and CDR2 FQGNSA. The CDR3 runs to 16 residues. V shed 5 bases, J shed 7 bases, and the junction held 12 bases outside the gene matches. This clonotype was detected a few times. Its antigen is as yet unknown. The library was prepared for alpha chains; this beta chain is a stray read, so its frequency means little. Specified time point: sample taken at primary tumor resection. Specimen: lung tumor tissue, collected at surgery. This TCR was recovered from a male donor with early-stage non-small cell lung cancer. This chain joins TRBV7-2 and TRBJ2-1, with TRBD2 matching 9 bases. The CDR3 sequence: CASSRQAGGPRNEQFF. The CDR3 DNA is TGTGCCAGCAGCCGTCAGGCGGGAGGGCCGAGAAATGAGCAGTTCTTC. Looking up the rest from reference TRBV7-2 and TRBJ2-1 gives the full variable domain: GAGVSQSPSNKVTEKGKDVELRCDPISGHTALYWYRQSLGQGLEFLIYFQGNSAPDKSGLPSDRFSAERTGGSVSTLTIQRTQQEDSAVYLCASSRQAGGPRNEQFFGPGTRLTVL.